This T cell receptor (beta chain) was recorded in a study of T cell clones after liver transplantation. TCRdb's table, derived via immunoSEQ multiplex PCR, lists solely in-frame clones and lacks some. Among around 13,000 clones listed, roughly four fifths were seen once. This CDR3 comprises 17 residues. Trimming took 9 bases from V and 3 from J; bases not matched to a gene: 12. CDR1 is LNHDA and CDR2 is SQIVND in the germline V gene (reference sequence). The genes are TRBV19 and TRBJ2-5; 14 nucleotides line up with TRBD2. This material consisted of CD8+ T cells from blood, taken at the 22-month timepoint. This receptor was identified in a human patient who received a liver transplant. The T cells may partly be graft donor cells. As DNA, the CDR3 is TGTGCCAGGCTTACCGGGACTAGCGGGAGTCGTAAAGAGACCCAGTACTTC. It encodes CARLTGTSGSRKETQYF.